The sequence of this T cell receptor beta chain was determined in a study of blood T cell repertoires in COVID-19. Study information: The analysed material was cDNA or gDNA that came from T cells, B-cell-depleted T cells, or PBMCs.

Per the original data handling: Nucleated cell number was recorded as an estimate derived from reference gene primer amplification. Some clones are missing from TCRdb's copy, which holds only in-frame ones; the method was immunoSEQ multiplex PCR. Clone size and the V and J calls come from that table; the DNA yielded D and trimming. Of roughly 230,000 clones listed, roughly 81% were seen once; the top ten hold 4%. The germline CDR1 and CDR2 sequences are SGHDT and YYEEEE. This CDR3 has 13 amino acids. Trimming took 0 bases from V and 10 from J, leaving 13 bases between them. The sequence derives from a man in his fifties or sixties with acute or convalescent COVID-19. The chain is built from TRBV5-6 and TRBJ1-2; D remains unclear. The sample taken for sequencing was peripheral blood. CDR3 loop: CASSLAAGLVYTF. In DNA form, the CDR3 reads TGTGCCAGCAGCTTGGCTGCGGGGTTGGTCTACACCTTC.